This TCR beta chain is drawn from a study of T-cell reconstitution after alpha-beta-depleted transplantation in children. Study-level findings and limits: Diversity and T-cell counts at one year after transplant derived mostly from new T cells. There were reportedly several hundred expanded graft clones from which alpha-beta T cells came about two months after transplant. From surviving recipient T cells and thymic progenitors came the high day-60 TCRbeta diversity observed in some patients.

Of note for this clonotype: Its antigen is not known.

Unique molecular identifiers were used in preparing the TCRbeta library. TCRdb recomputed calls from the PCR reads with MiXCR, one row per CDR3 protein. The sample includes fewer than 350,000 distinct CDR3 sequences, 10% of them seen just once. This CDR3 has 14 residues. The germline CDR1 and CDR2 sequences are SGHTA and FQGNSA. The ends were cut back, 1 base at V and 6 bases at J, with 12 bases in the middle. The sample consisted of PBMCs, taken before TCRalphabeta/CD19-depleted stem cell transplant. The chain carries TRBV7-2 and TRBJ2-5; D is perhaps TRBD2 (7 bases). The receptor was derived from a boy in the first two years of life with acute myeloid leukemia, due to receive a stem cell transplant. Written as DNA, the CDR3 is TGTGCCAGCAGCTTAGGGGGGGGGCGTAAGACCCAGTACTTC. This gives the protein CASSLGGGRKTQYF. The variable domain in full, completed from reference TRBV7-2 and TRBJ2-5, reads GAGVSQSPSNKVTEKGKDVELRCDPISGHTALYWYRQSLGQGLEFLIYFQGNSAPDKSGLPSDRFSAERTGGSVSTLTIQRTQQEDSAVYLCASSLGGGRKTQYFGPGTRLLVL.